The clone carrying this T cell receptor (beta chain) was observed a handful of times. Antigen specificity is unknown. Unique molecular identifiers were carried by the TCR beta cDNA libraries. TCRdb re-derived calls from the PCR reads in MiXCR, one entry per CDR3 protein. The sample shows about 770,000 distinct CDR3 sequences, approximately 44% of them seen only once. These data belong to a study of post-analysis software for immune sequencing data. Looking at the study overall: Several disease courses (relapsing-remitting, secondary progressive and progressive-relapsing) of multiple sclerosis were included.

Germline CDR1 reads SGHRS; CDR2 reads YFSETQ. The ends lost 2 bases at V and 8 bases at J; junction bases unmatched: 10. The CDR3 spans 17 residues. Findings and limits, study-wide: Patients carried roughly five TRBV segments more frequently than controls did, and TRBV5-6, TRBV5-1 and TRBV20-1 were among them. Controls had significantly higher normalized Chao1 diversity than multiple sclerosis patients. Pronounced co-clustering by F measure was evident among identically batched samples.

The rearrangement uses TRBV5-1 and TRBJ2-1; TRBD2 agrees at 13 bases. What was sequenced was blood. This receptor was identified in a girl between 5 and 17 years old with multiple sclerosis. CDR3 nucleotide sequence: TGCGCCAGCAGCTTCGTACCACTAGCGGGAGGGGTCGATGAGCAGTTCTTC. Protein sequence: CASSFVPLAGGVDEQFF.